The 32 T cell receptor beta chains below were found in one sample sequenced in a study of CD8 T cells in Susac syndrome. When the RNA was reverse transcribed, random hexamers were used with an input of about 0.45 to 1 ug. Each CDR3 protein is one row after TCRdb ran MiXCR on the immunoSEQ multiplex PCR reads. The table has over 100,000 distinct CDR3 sequences, around 92% seen once; the top ten hold approximately 0.13%. Sequenced material: CD8+ T cells from PBMCs. The receptors derive from a human donor in good health.

The rearrangement uses TRBV18 and TRBJ1-6, with a weak D call TRBD1 (6 bases). The CDR3 extends over 15 amino acids. V lost 4 bases to trimming and J lost 6 bases, with 13 bases between them. Germline V gene data show CDR1 as KGHSH and CDR2 as LQKENI. CDR3 protein: CASSQADRSNSPLHF. CDR3 coding DNA: TGTGCCAGCTCACAAGCCGACAGGTCTAATTCACCCCTCCACTTT.

J is TRBJ2-5 and V is TRBV7-8; 8 bases are shared with TRBD2. The CDR3 consists of 14 residues. Germline values: CDR1 SGHVS, CDR2 FQNEAQ. The trim removed 5 bases at V and 3 bases at J, leaving 5 bases unmatched. The CDR3, as DNA: TGTGCCAGCAGCCTGAGCGGGGGCAAAGAGACCCAGTACTTC. It codes for CASSLSGGKETQYF.

The gene calls are TRBV4-3 and TRBJ2-3, with D perhaps given as TRBD1 or TRBD2 (5 bases each). Trimming removed 1 base from V and 2 bases from J, with 10 bases in between. Germline CDR1 and CDR2: LGHNA and YSLEER. The CDR3 sequence is 15 residues long. The CDR3 reads CASSQVPGPTDTQYF. The CDR3 coding sequence is TGCGCCAGCAGCCAAGTTCCGGGGCCCACAGATACGCAGTATTTT.

This chain connects TRBV7-2 to TRBJ2-3; 12 positions agree with TRBD2. The CDR3 loop spans 15 amino acids. CDR1 and CDR2 (germline): SGHTA, FQGNSA. J gave up 2 bases and V 6 bases, and 3 bases lay outside the gene matches. The CDR3 DNA reads TGTGCCAGCAGTCTAGCGGGGGGGGACACAGATACGCAGTATTTT. Its protein is CASSLAGGDTDTQYF.

The chain joins TRBV7-3 to TRBJ1-6, with a weak D call TRBD1 (5 bases). This CDR3 has 13 residues. Germline V gene lookup returns CDR1 SGHTA and CDR2 FQGTGA. Deletions cut 0 bases from V and 10 bases from J, with 7 bases between. CDR3 bases: TGTGCCAGCAGCTTAACCAGGGAATCACCCCTCCACTTT. Translated: CASSLTRESPLHF. Together with reference TRBV7-3 and TRBJ1-6, the CDR3 gives the full variable domain: GAGVSQTPSNKVTEKGKYVELRCDPISGHTALYWYRQSLGQGPEFLIYFQGTGAADDSGLPNDRFFAVRPEGSVSTLKIQRTERGDSAVYLCASSLTRESPLHFGNGTRLTVT.

J is TRBJ2-5 and V is TRBV5-1; TRBD1 matches 9 bases. CDR3 length: 15 residues. Trimming took 4 bases from V and 5 from J; bases not matched to a gene: 9. Germline lookup yields CDR1 SGHRS and CDR2 YFSETQ. The CDR3 nucleotides are TGCGCCAGCAGCGTGGACAGGGGATCGTGGGAGACCCAGTACTTC. Translating gives CASSVDRGSWETQYF.

The rearrangement uses TRBV5-1 and TRBJ1-2; TRBD1 matches 7 bases. The CDR3 totals 15 residues. J was trimmed by 0 bases and V by 4 bases; bases with no gene match: 6. In germline, CDR1 is SGHRS, CDR2 YFSETQ. CDR3 bases: TGCGCCAGCAGCCCGGGGACAGAAACTAACTATGGCTACACCTTC. This sequence encodes CASSPGTETNYGYTF.

This rearrangement joins TRBV13 to TRBJ2-7; no clear D gene. V was cut by 5 bases and J by 3 bases, with 14 bases left in between. The V gene's germline CDR1 is PRHDT and CDR2 FYEKMQ (reference sequence). The CDR3 consists of 14 residues. The CDR3 region is CASSARQPHYEQYF. The CDR3 coding sequence is TGTGCCAGCAGCGCTCGACAACCTCACTACGAGCAGTACTTC.

V and J are TRBV4-2 and TRBJ2-2; 12 nucleotides line up with TRBD2. Germline assignment: CDR1 LGHNA and CDR2 YNFKEQ. V lost 4 bases and J lost 4; bases outside the gene matches: 4. The CDR3 totals 16 residues. CDR3 bases: TGTGCCAGCAGCCCCCGACTAGCGGGGGCCACCGGGGAGCTGTTTTTT. Protein product: CASSPRLAGATGELFF.

The chain recombines TRBV6-5 with TRBJ2-3; D is perhaps TRBD2 (7 bases). CDR1 is MNHEY, CDR2 SVGAGI, per germline. The V and J ends lost 0 bases and 0 bases respectively, with 16 bases between them. The CDR3 totals 18 residues. This CDR3 is CASSYSAGAASSTDTQYF. The DNA of the CDR3 is TGTGCCAGCAGTTACTCCGCGGGGGCTGCTTCTAGCACAGATACGCAGTATTTT.

The J gene is TRBJ2-7, the V gene TRBV7-6, with D perhaps matching TRBD2 (6 bases). Germline loops: CDR1 SGHVS, CDR2 FNYEAQ. The CDR3 is 14 residues long. Trimming removed 4 bases at V and 6 bases at J, with 16 bases between. The CDR3 DNA sequence: TGTGCCAGCAGCTGGGAGGCCAGGAAAAGCGAGCAGTACTTC. This encodes CASSWEARKSEQYF.

The V gene is TRBV7-9, the J gene TRBJ2-1; D is perhaps TRBD2 (5 bases). The CDR3 loop spans 13 amino acids. The ends were cut back, 1 base at V and 9 bases at J, with 10 bases in the middle. The germline V gene has CDR1 SEHNR and CDR2 FQNEAQ (reference sequence). The CDR3 DNA reads TGTGCCAGCAGCTTAGTAATTGAGGGTGAGCAGTTCTTC. Its protein product is CASSLVIEGEQFF.

This chain uses TRBV3-1 with TRBJ2-3; maybe TRBD2 (6 bases). Trimming pared 5 bases from V and 1 base from J, leaving 16 bases between. This CDR3 spans 16 amino acids. Germline CDR1 and CDR2: LGHDT and YNNKEL (reference sequence). This CDR3 reads CASSDRTGEGTDTQYF. CDR3 coding DNA: TGTGCCAGCAGCGACCGGACGGGGGAAGGCACAGATACGCAGTATTTT.

This clonotype was recorded once. The J gene is TRBJ1-5, the V gene TRBV19; 11 nucleotides align to TRBD1. Germline V CDR1 and CDR2: LNHDA, SQIVND (reference sequence). Trimming took 5 bases from V and 1 from J; bases not matched to a gene: 1. The CDR3 is made up of 15 amino acids. The CDR3 sequence is CASSGTGGSNQPQHF. The CDR3, as DNA: TGTGCCAGTAGTGGGACAGGGGGGAGCAATCAGCCCCAGCATTTT.

The chain employs TRBV18 and TRBJ2-1, with 9 bases fitting TRBD2. V trimming: 3 bases; J trimming: 8 bases; junction bases outside the gene matches: 14. The CDR3 runs 17 residues. Per the germline V gene, CDR1 is KGHSH and CDR2 is LQKENI. This CDR3 is CASSPLRGRVGSDEQFF. The CDR3 DNA reads TGTGCCAGCTCACCTCTTCGCGGGAGGGTGGGAAGTGATGAGCAGTTCTTC.

This rearrangement joins TRBV29-1 to TRBJ1-4, with a possible D match to TRBD1 (6 bases). Trimming took off 6 bases at V and 7 bases at J, with 12 bases between the two ends. CDR1 SQVTM and CDR2 ANQGSEA come from the germline V gene. This CDR3 region has 12 residues. The CDR3, as DNA: TGCAGCGTGACAGGAGGTCGTGAAAAACTGTTTTTT. Encoded protein: CSVTGGREKLFF.

The J gene is TRBJ2-1, the V gene TRBV6-5; TRBD2 matches at 9 bases. Looked up from germline, CDR1 is MNHEY and CDR2 is SVGAGI. J was trimmed by 1 base and V by 6 bases; bases with no gene match: 4. The CDR3 is 15 amino acids. CDR3 nucleotide sequence: TGTGCCAGCAGCCATAGCGGGAGATCCTACAATGAGCAGTTCTTC. It yields the protein CASSHSGRSYNEQFF.

V gene TRBV7-3 combines with J gene TRBJ1-6; 12 nucleotides agree with TRBD1. The J segment lost 6 bases and the V segment lost 5 bases, leaving 5 bases of the junction unmatched. The CDR3 totals 16 residues. Germline V gene sequence: CDR1 SGHTA, CDR2 FQGTGA. CDR3 amino acids: CASSGGQGAFNSPLHF. CDR3 in DNA: TGTGCCAGCAGCGGGGGACAGGGGGCATTTAATTCACCCCTCCACTTT. Filled out from reference TRBV7-3 and TRBJ1-6, the complete variable domain reads GAGVSQTPSNKVTEKGKYVELRCDPISGHTALYWYRQSLGQGPEFLIYFQGTGAADDSGLPNDRFFAVRPEGSVSTLKIQRTERGDSAVYLCASSGGQGAFNSPLHFGNGTRLTVT.

V usage is TRBV4-3 and J usage is TRBJ2-7; 7 bases fit TRBD2. The CDR3 loop spans 14 amino acids. J was trimmed by 3 bases and V by 4 bases; bases with no gene match: 6. Per the germline V gene, CDR1 is LGHNA and CDR2 is YSLEER. CDR3 nucleotide sequence: TGCGCCAGCAGCCCCCAGCGGGGCGTCTACGAGCAGTACTTC. Protein product: CASSPQRGVYEQYF.

V gene TRBV2 combines with J gene TRBJ2-1, with 7 bases matching TRBD2. This CDR3 region has 15 residues. The ends lost 1 base at V and 3 bases at J; junction bases unmatched: 3. CDR1 SNHLY and CDR2 FYNNEI come from the germline V gene. For the CDR3, the DNA is TGTGCCAGCAGTGAAGGGCGGGAGATCTACAATGAGCAGTTCTTC. Amino acids: CASSEGREIYNEQFF.

This chain links TRBV14 with TRBJ2-1; TRBD2 is a possible D gene (6 bases). Germline V lookup: CDR1 SGHDN, CDR2 FVKESK. Trimming shortened V by 3 bases and J by 4 bases, and 10 bases separated the two germline ends. This CDR3 has 14 residues. CDR3 sequence reads: CASSQRGDYNEQFF. CDR3 nucleotides: TGTGCCAGCAGCCAGCGGGGCGATTACAATGAGCAGTTCTTC.

The chain recombines TRBV11-1 with TRBJ2-5; 7 positions match TRBD1. The germline V gene has CDR1 SGHAT and CDR2 FQDESV (reference sequence). With 5 bases clipped from V and 7 bases from J, the junction kept 19 bases outside the gene matches. The CDR3 runs to 17 residues. The CDR3 region is CASSPPFWTGRGRTQYF. CDR3 in DNA: TGTGCCAGCAGCCCACCTTTTTGGACAGGCAGGGGTCGGACCCAGTACTTC.

V is TRBV25-1 and J is TRBJ1-1; D is unclear. In germline, CDR1 is MGHDK, CDR2 SYGVNS. The V gene lost 1 base and the J gene lost 1 base, with 7 bases spanning the gap. There are 14 residues in the CDR3. For the CDR3, the DNA is TGTGCCAGCAGTGAATCTCTGGGGAACACTGAAGCTTTCTTT. This translates into CASSESLGNTEAFF.

This chain connects TRBV27 to TRBJ2-7; D unclear. There are 14 residues in the CDR3. The V and J ends lost 3 bases and 0 bases respectively, with 9 bases between them. Germline loops: CDR1 MNHEY, CDR2 SMNVEV (reference sequence). The chain's CDR3 is CASSFSRSSYEQYF. CDR3 nucleotides: TGTGCCAGCAGTTTCTCTAGGAGCTCCTACGAGCAGTACTTC.

The chain uses TRBV7-3 and TRBJ1-1; tentative D call: TRBD1 (5 bases). Looked up from germline, CDR1 is SGHTA and CDR2 is FQGTGA. The V end was cut by 5 bases, the J end by 1 base, with 14 bases between. CDR3 length: 15 amino acids. The DNA for the CDR3 is TGTGCCAGCAGCGCGTCCAGGGTGGGGAACACTGAAGCTTTCTTT. Protein sequence: CASSASRVGNTEAFF.

The rearrangement uses TRBV7-2 and TRBJ2-1; TRBD1 matches at 8 bases. The CDR3 covers 16 residues. Germline V CDR1 and CDR2: SGHTA, FQGNSA. The V gene end was trimmed by 5 bases and the J gene end by 9 bases; junction bases not matched to a gene: 15. CDR3 nucleotides: TGTGCCAGCAGCCCCCTTGGGACAGGAATTCACAGTGAGCAGTTCTTC. It yields the protein CASSPLGTGIHSEQFF. The variable domain in full, completed from reference TRBV7-2 and TRBJ2-1, reads GAGVSQSPSNKVTEKGKDVELRCDPISGHTALYWYRQSLGQGLEFLIYFQGNSAPDKSGLPSDRFSAERTGGSVSTLTIQRTQQEDSAVYLCASSPLGTGIHSEQFFGPGTRLTVL.

The chain is built from TRBV5-1 and TRBJ2-7; 12 nucleotides agree with TRBD2. CDR1 is SGHRS, CDR2 YFSETQ, per germline. CDR3 size: 16 residues. V lost 0 bases to trimming and J lost 5 bases; unmatched junction nucleotides: 6. CDR3 residues: CASSLEKTSGSHEQYF. The DNA of the CDR3 is TGCGCCAGCAGCTTGGAAAAGACTAGCGGGAGCCACGAGCAGTACTTC.

The chain employs TRBV6-6 and TRBJ2-5; D is unclear. The V and J ends lost 7 bases and 4 bases respectively, with 10 bases between them. Germline loops: CDR1 MNHNY, CDR2 SVGAGI (reference sequence). This CDR3 has 12 residues. This CDR3 reads CASTPTGETQYF. The CDR3 DNA is TGTGCCAGCACCCCGACCGGAGAGACCCAGTACTTC.

CDR3 DNA: TGTGCCAGCAGCCCGCCGGTCCGCAGTGCAACTAATGAAAAACTGTTTTTT. Protein product: CASSPPVRSATNEKLFF. The V gene is TRBV7-9, the J gene TRBJ1-4; D remains ambiguous. Trimming stripped 5 bases from V and 0 bases from J, with 16 bases between. CDR1 and CDR2 (germline): SEHNR, FQNEAQ (reference sequence). The CDR3 extends over 17 amino acids.

The gene calls are TRBV14 and TRBJ2-7; D tentatively fits TRBD1 or TRBD2 (5 bases each). Trimming stripped 5 bases from V and 2 bases from J, with 13 bases between. CDR1 and CDR2 from the germline V gene are SGHDN and FVKESK. This CDR3 region has 14 residues. CDR3 protein: CASSKGPPPYEQYF. CDR3 DNA sequence: TGTGCCAGCAGCAAGGGACCGCCACCCTACGAGCAGTACTTC.

This clonotype was seen a few times. The gene calls are TRBV5-4 and TRBJ2-7; D might be TRBD1 (6 bases). Germline CDR1 reads SGHNT; CDR2 reads YYREEE (reference sequence). The CDR3 totals 16 residues. V gave up 0 bases and J gave up 0 bases, with 13 bases separating them. The CDR3 here is CASSLVRQGSSYEQYF. The CDR3 nucleotides read TGTGCCAGCAGCTTGGTGCGGCAGGGGAGCTCCTACGAGCAGTACTTC.

The rearrangement links TRBV5-1 to TRBJ1-1, with D perhaps TRBD1 (6 bases). Germline assignment: CDR1 SGHRS and CDR2 YFSETQ. V shed 0 bases and J shed 3 bases, with 15 bases lying between them. The CDR3 is made up of 16 amino acids. CDR3 DNA sequence: TGCGCCAGCAGCTTGGGTCCCAGGGGAGTGCACACTGAAGCTTTCTTT. Translated: CASSLGPRGVHTEAFF.